This TCR beta chain stems from a study of blood T cell repertoires in COVID-19. Turning to the study itself: COVID-19 samples from acute and convalescent phases originated in the United States, Italy and Spain.

In the study's own analysis: Counts of nucleated cells, estimated from reference gene primer amplification, were obtained. Profiling relied on immunoSEQ multiplex PCR, and the TCRdb table lists in-frame clones only, not all of them. V, J and clone size were drawn from that table, and D and trimming were deduced from the DNA. The sample includes about 180,000 clones, approximately 80% seen only once; the top ten take under 15%. The CDR3 consists of 17 residues. The V end was cut by 2 bases, the J end by 7 bases, with 20 bases between. Germline values: CDR1 KGHDR, CDR2 SFDVKD. Individuals aged about 18 to 100 years were recruited from 24 US areas. No more than 2 weeks before study entry, exposed participants had met a case of COVID-19.

Sequenced material: PBMCs or T cells enriched from blood (not recorded which). The V and J genes are TRBV24-1 and TRBJ2-1; D may be TRBD1 (5 bases). The sequence derives from a man aged 55 to 70 who had been exposed to COVID-19. The chain's CDR3 is CATSDSGAGIGLNEQFF. The CDR3 DNA reads TGTGCCACCAGTGATTCTGGTGCAGGGATAGGGTTGAATGAGCAGTTCTTC.